This passage covers 27 T cell receptor beta chains from one sample sequenced in a study of blood T cell repertoires in COVID-19. Method: immunoSEQ multiplex PCR; TCRdb's copy keeps in-frame clones and lacks some. The repertoire holds approximately 150,000 clones, with 82% as singletons. Sequenced input: peripheral blood. The origin of the receptors is a woman in her 70s with acute or convalescent COVID-19.

The sample holds one count of this clone. This chain joins TRBV5-1 and TRBJ1-6, with 9 nucleotides matching TRBD1. Germline CDR1 and CDR2: SGHRS and YFSETQ. This CDR3 is 16 amino acids long. J gave up 6 bases and V 4 bases, and 8 bases lay outside the gene matches. CDR3 sequence: CASSRVQGAVNSPLHF. The CDR3, as DNA: TGCGCCAGCAGCCGGGTACAGGGGGCGGTTAATTCACCCCTCCACTTT.

CDR3 nucleotide sequence: TGTGCCAGCTCACCGGCGCGGGGCGACAGCTCCTACAATGAGCAGTTCTTC. The encoded protein is CASSPARGDSSYNEQFF. V is TRBV18 and J is TRBJ2-1, with D perhaps TRBD2 (6 bases). Trimming cost V 3 bases and J 0 bases, with 15 bases left between them. CDR1 and CDR2 from the germline V gene are KGHSH and LQKENI. CDR3 size: 17 residues.

The J gene is TRBJ1-1, the V gene TRBV18, with a tentative D call TRBD1 (5 bases). The CDR3 totals 16 residues. V shed 1 base and J shed 1 base, with 13 bases lying between them. CDR1 and CDR2 from the germline V gene are KGHSH and LQKENI. In DNA, the CDR3 is TGTGCCAGCTCACCACTCGGGGGGGGAAGGAACACTGAAGCTTTCTTT. It is translated as CASSPLGGGRNTEAFF.

The genes are TRBV9 and TRBJ1-5, with TRBD1 matching 7 bases. Germline CDR1 reads SGDLS; CDR2 reads YYNGEE. J lost 0 bases, V lost 0 bases, and 12 bases had no gene match. The CDR3 length is 19 residues. The CDR3 nucleotides are TGTGCCAGCAGCGTAGGTAGAGGTGGACAGGATTATAGCAATCAGCCCCAGCATTTT. Amino acids: CASSVGRGGQDYSNQPQHF. The full variable domain, in which reference TRBV9 and TRBJ1-5 provide the parts outside the CDR3, is DSGVTQTPKHLITATGQRVTLRCSPRSGDLSVYWYQQSLDQGLQFLIQYYNGEERAKGNILERFSAQQFPDLHSELNLSSLELGDSALYFCASSVGRGGQDYSNQPQHFGDGTRLSIL.

V gene TRBV4-1 combines with J gene TRBJ1-5, with 7 bases matching TRBD1. Germline lookup yields CDR1 MGHRA and CDR2 YSYEKL. This CDR3 contains 15 residues. V shed 4 bases, J shed 4 bases, and the junction held 7 bases outside the gene matches. The CDR3 here is CASSLRTGSNQPQHF. The CDR3 bases are TGCGCCAGCAGCCTCCGGACAGGTAGTAATCAGCCCCAGCATTTT.

V is TRBV18 and J is TRBJ2-2; the D gene is possibly TRBD1 (6 bases). Between the trimmed V and J ends, which lost 3 bases and 2 bases, there was a span of 10 bases. There are 15 residues in the CDR3. Looked up from germline, CDR1 is KGHSH and CDR2 is LQKENI. CDR3: CASSPDRSNTGELFF. The CDR3 coding sequence is TGTGCCAGCTCACCGGACAGATCAAACACCGGGGAGCTGTTTTTT. Filled out from reference TRBV18 and TRBJ2-2, the complete variable domain reads NAGVMQNPRHLVRRRGQEARLRCSPMKGHSHVYWYRQLPEEGLKFMVYLQKENIIDESGMPKERFSAEFPKEGPSILRIQQVVRGDSAAYFCASSPDRSNTGELFFGEGSRLTVL.

On this clone itself: Its ends do not fully match the called genes, so a read error is possible. V gene TRBV7-7 combines with J gene TRBJ2-3; 9 nucleotides align to TRBD2. From germline, CDR1 is SSHAT and CDR2 FNYEAQ (reference sequence). The CDR3 sequence is 17 residues long. The CDR3 region is CASSPSSGSGGVDTQYF. The CDR3 DNA is TGTGCTAGCAGCCCCTCTAGTGGTAGCGGGGGAGTAGATACGCAGTATTTT. The full variable domain, its missing parts supplied by reference TRBV7-7 and TRBJ2-3, is GAGVSQSPRYKVTKRGQDVTLRCDPISSHATLYWYQQALGQGPEFLTYFNYEAQPDKSGLPSDRFSAERPEGSISTLTIQRTEQRDSAMYRCASSPSSGSGGVDTQYFGPGTRLTVL.

This chain's CDR3 is CASSLGLEGNEQFF. The CDR3 nucleotides read TGTGCCAGCAGCTTAGGGCTAGAGGGCAATGAGCAGTTCTTC. The rearrangement joins TRBV7-8 to TRBJ2-1, with TRBD2 as a possible D gene (5 bases). Germline V gene data show CDR1 as SGHVS and CDR2 as FQNEAQ. Trimming shortened V by 1 base and J by 6 bases, and 10 bases separated the two germline ends. This CDR3 has 14 residues.

This clone was counted once. CDR3 DNA sequence: TGTGCCAGCAGCCACCAGGGGTACTATGGCTACACCTTC. Residues: CASSHQGYYGYTF. The chain combines TRBV14 with TRBJ1-2; D might be TRBD1 (6 bases). The germline V gene encodes CDR1 SGHDN and CDR2 FVKESK. There are 13 residues in the CDR3. Trimming removed 3 bases at V and 3 bases at J, with 8 bases between.

The chain employs TRBV7-9 and TRBJ1-3; D ambiguous. Germline-derived CDR1 and CDR2 are SEHNR and FQNEAQ (reference sequence). Between the trimmed V and J ends, which lost 7 bases and 0 bases, there was a span of 10 bases. This CDR3 has 14 residues. The CDR3 spells CASIEGSSGNTIYF. The CDR3 DNA sequence: TGTGCCAGCATCGAAGGGAGCTCTGGAAACACCATATATTTT.

The chain combines TRBV19 with TRBJ1-1; the match to TRBD1 covers 8 bases. Germline-derived CDR1 and CDR2 are LNHDA and SQIVND (reference sequence). The length of the CDR3 is 14 residues. J lost 6 bases, V lost 6 bases, and 9 bases had no gene match. The CDR3 sequence is CASSPGGGRAEAFF. DNA for the CDR3: TGTGCCAGTAGCCCAGGGGGCGGACGGGCTGAAGCTTTCTTT.

The chain is built from TRBV7-2 and TRBJ2-3; TRBD2 aligns across 9 bases. Trimming removed 1 base from V and 4 bases from J; junction bases left unmatched: 9. The CDR3 is made up of 17 amino acids. Per germline, CDR1 SGHTA and CDR2 FQGNSA. The CDR3 loop reads CASSLGPLRGGADTQYF. CDR3 in DNA: TGTGCCAGCAGCTTAGGCCCCTTGCGGGGGGGGGCAGATACGCAGTATTTT.

The CDR3 reads CSGEISYEQYF. The CDR3 DNA is TGCAGTGGAGAGATCTCCTACGAGCAGTACTTC. This chain joins TRBV20-1 and TRBJ2-7, with no clear D. CDR1 DFQATT and CDR2 SNEGSKA come from the germline V gene (reference sequence). This CDR3 has 11 amino acids. Deletions cut 7 bases from V and 0 bases from J, with 7 bases between.

V gene TRBV5-1 combines with J gene TRBJ1-2; D uncertain. CDR3 length: 14 amino acids. V shed 2 bases and J shed 4 bases, with 12 bases lying between them. Germline-derived CDR1 and CDR2 are SGHRS and YFSETQ. DNA for the CDR3: TGCGCCAGCAGCTTTTCTAGCTTCGCCTATGGCTACACCTTC. It translates to CASSFSSFAYGYTF.

The V call is TRBV2, the J call TRBJ1-2; 7 nucleotides match TRBD1. CDR1 and CDR2 (germline): SNHLY, FYNNEI. The CDR3 spans 14 residues. The J segment lost 4 bases and the V segment lost 3 bases, leaving 5 bases of the junction unmatched. CDR3: CASSETGKAYGYTF. CDR3 sequence (DNA): TGTGCCAGCAGTGAGACAGGGAAGGCCTATGGCTACACCTTC.

The chain recombines TRBV7-9 with TRBJ2-2; a weak D match, TRBD1 (6 bases). This CDR3 has 16 amino acids. The V gene's germline CDR1 is SEHNR and CDR2 FQNEAQ (reference sequence). Trimming took 2 bases from V and 7 from J, leaving 17 bases between them. The CDR3 protein is CASSLTPPRGGGELFF. CDR3 nucleotide sequence: TGTGCCAGCAGCTTAACCCCCCCGAGAGGGGGCGGGGAGCTGTTTTTT.

In its sample, this clone was seen once. The rearrangement links TRBV10-3 to TRBJ1-2; 10 bases agree with TRBD1. The CDR3 loop spans 15 amino acids. V was pared by 11 bases and J by 4 bases, with 13 bases of the junction left unmatched. The germline V gene has CDR1 ENHRY and CDR2 SYGVKD. The CDR3 sequence is CASLGQGEGSYGYTF. CDR3 DNA sequence: TGTGCCTCCCTAGGACAGGGGGAAGGATCCTATGGCTACACCTTC.

In DNA, the CDR3 is TGCGCCAGCAGCTTGGATCTCGTCACAGATACGCAGTATTTT. Amino acid sequence: CASSLDLVTDTQYF. The chain joins TRBV5-1 to TRBJ2-3, with unresolved D. V lost 0 bases and J lost 2, with 7 bases in between. Germline CDR1 is SGHRS and CDR2 is YFSETQ. This CDR3 spans 14 amino acids. Full variable domain (outside the CDR3, taken from reference TRBV5-1 and TRBJ2-3): KAGVTQTPRYLIKTRGQQVTLSCSPISGHRSVSWYQQTPGQGLQFLFEYFSETQRNKGNFPGRFSGRQFSNSRSEMNVSTLELGDSALYLCASSLDLVTDTQYFGPGTRLTVL.

This clone was counted a few times. This rearrangement joins TRBV18 to TRBJ1-2; D uncertain. Between the trimmed V and J ends, which lost 2 bases and 4 bases, there was a span of 11 bases. Looked up from germline, CDR1 is KGHSH and CDR2 is LQKENI. The CDR3 consists of 14 residues. The DNA for the CDR3 is TGTGCCAGCTCACCATCCGCAGCGCCCTATGGCTACACCTTC. Its translation is CASSPSAAPYGYTF.

The chain employs TRBV3-1 (or the pseudogene TRBV3-2) and TRBJ1-6; 9 bases are a match to TRBD1. The germline gives CDR1 LGHDT, CDR2 YNNKEL (reference sequence). V shed 4 bases, J shed 10 bases, and the junction held 5 bases outside the gene matches. The CDR3 is made up of 14 amino acids. CDR3 residues: CASSPDRGASPLHF. Here the CDR3 DNA reads TGTGCCAGCAGCCCGGACAGGGGAGCCTCACCCCTCCACTTT.

The chain uses TRBV4-2 and TRBJ2-1, with 9 positions matching TRBD2. The germline V gene encodes CDR1 LGHNA and CDR2 YNFKEQ. The V gene end was trimmed by 3 bases and the J gene end by 6 bases; junction bases not matched to a gene: 6. This CDR3 region has 15 residues. The CDR3 nucleotides are TGTGCCAGCAGCCACTGGCGGGGGGGCCCCAATGAGCAGTTCTTC. Translating it yields CASSHWRGGPNEQFF.

The chain links TRBV6-2 or TRBV6-3 to TRBJ1-1; D uncertain. CDR3 length: 16 residues. Germline V gene lookup returns CDR1 MNHEY and CDR2 SVGEGT. V was clipped by 0 bases and J by 6 bases, with 17 bases between them. For the CDR3, the DNA is TGTGCCAGCAGTTACTCAATTAAAACGGGAGGTCCTGAAGCTTTCTTT. Its translation is CASSYSIKTGGPEAFF.

The rearrangement links TRBV14 to TRBJ1-3, with D possibly being TRBD1 (5 bases). V was trimmed by 1 base and J by 3 bases, leaving 7 bases between them. This CDR3 has 14 residues. CDR1 SGHDN and CDR2 FVKESK come from the germline V gene. The CDR3 here is CASSQGRDGNTIYF. CDR3 DNA sequence: TGTGCCAGCAGCCAAGGCAGGGATGGAAACACCATATATTTT.

The chain links TRBV5-5 to TRBJ2-7, with TRBD1 matching over 8 bases. The V segment lost 0 bases and the J segment 3 bases; nucleotides outside the gene matches: 5. Germline lookup yields CDR1 SGHKS and CDR2 YYEKEE (reference sequence). This CDR3 comprises 15 residues. Written as DNA, the CDR3 is TGTGCCAGCAGCTTGGAGGGGACAGGCATCTACGAGCAGTACTTC. Amino acids: CASSLEGTGIYEQYF.

CDR3 sequence: CASRVSGYTGELFF. CDR3 sequence (DNA): TGTGCCAGCAGGGTTAGCGGGTACACCGGGGAGCTGTTTTTT. The chain joins TRBV6-5 to TRBJ2-2; TRBD2 aligns across 7 bases. J was trimmed by 3 bases and V by 6 bases; bases with no gene match: 4. Germline CDR1 MNHEY, CDR2 SVGAGI. The length of the CDR3 is 14 residues.

This clone showed up just a few times. The CDR3 sequence: CASSLGDRSTNEKLFF. The CDR3 nucleotides read TGCGCCAGCAGCTTGGGGGACAGGTCAACTAATGAAAAACTGTTTTTT. This chain joins TRBV5-1 and TRBJ1-4, with 8 bases lining up with TRBD1. Germline-derived CDR1 and CDR2 are SGHRS and YFSETQ. There are 16 residues in the CDR3. The V gene end was trimmed by 0 bases and the J gene end by 0 bases; junction bases not matched to a gene: 1.

The rearrangement uses TRBV3-1 (or the pseudogene TRBV3-2) and TRBJ2-2; 7 bases align to TRBD2. The V gene's germline CDR1 is LGHDT and CDR2 YNNKEL (reference sequence). The length of the CDR3 is 17 residues. After removal of 4 bases from V and 7 bases from J, the junction contained 15 bases not matched to a gene. The CDR3 loop is CASSPSGGSFAGGELFF. In DNA, the CDR3 is TGTGCCAGCAGCCCTTCTGGCGGGAGTTTCGCAGGCGGGGAGCTGTTTTTT.